This TCR beta chain was documented in a study of T-cell memory formation after mild COVID-19. Trimming removed 7 bases at V and 10 bases at J, with 25 bases between. The CDR3 runs to 16 residues. Germline V lookup: CDR1 MNHNY, CDR2 SVGAGI (reference sequence). On this clonotype itself: Its specificity is not known.

Study observations and caveats: The second-wave clones peaking on day 37 were not confirmed as SARS-CoV-2-specific.

TCRdb reprocessed the 5' RACE reads via MiXCR and lists one record per CDR3 protein. Among around 310,000 distinct CDR3 sequences listed, roughly 15% were seen once. The chain combines TRBV6-6 with TRBJ1-4; D is ambiguous. This clonotype originated in a man in his late teens or twenties who had mild COVID-19 (a few samples of this study predate the infection). Cell type and time point are not known. Source material: PBMCs or a T cell subset sorted from them (not recorded which). The CDR3 sequence is CASTPRSPVSSGKLFF. The DNA of the CDR3 is TGTGCCAGCACCCCCAGGTCCCCAGTTAGTTCCGGAAAACTGTTTTTT.